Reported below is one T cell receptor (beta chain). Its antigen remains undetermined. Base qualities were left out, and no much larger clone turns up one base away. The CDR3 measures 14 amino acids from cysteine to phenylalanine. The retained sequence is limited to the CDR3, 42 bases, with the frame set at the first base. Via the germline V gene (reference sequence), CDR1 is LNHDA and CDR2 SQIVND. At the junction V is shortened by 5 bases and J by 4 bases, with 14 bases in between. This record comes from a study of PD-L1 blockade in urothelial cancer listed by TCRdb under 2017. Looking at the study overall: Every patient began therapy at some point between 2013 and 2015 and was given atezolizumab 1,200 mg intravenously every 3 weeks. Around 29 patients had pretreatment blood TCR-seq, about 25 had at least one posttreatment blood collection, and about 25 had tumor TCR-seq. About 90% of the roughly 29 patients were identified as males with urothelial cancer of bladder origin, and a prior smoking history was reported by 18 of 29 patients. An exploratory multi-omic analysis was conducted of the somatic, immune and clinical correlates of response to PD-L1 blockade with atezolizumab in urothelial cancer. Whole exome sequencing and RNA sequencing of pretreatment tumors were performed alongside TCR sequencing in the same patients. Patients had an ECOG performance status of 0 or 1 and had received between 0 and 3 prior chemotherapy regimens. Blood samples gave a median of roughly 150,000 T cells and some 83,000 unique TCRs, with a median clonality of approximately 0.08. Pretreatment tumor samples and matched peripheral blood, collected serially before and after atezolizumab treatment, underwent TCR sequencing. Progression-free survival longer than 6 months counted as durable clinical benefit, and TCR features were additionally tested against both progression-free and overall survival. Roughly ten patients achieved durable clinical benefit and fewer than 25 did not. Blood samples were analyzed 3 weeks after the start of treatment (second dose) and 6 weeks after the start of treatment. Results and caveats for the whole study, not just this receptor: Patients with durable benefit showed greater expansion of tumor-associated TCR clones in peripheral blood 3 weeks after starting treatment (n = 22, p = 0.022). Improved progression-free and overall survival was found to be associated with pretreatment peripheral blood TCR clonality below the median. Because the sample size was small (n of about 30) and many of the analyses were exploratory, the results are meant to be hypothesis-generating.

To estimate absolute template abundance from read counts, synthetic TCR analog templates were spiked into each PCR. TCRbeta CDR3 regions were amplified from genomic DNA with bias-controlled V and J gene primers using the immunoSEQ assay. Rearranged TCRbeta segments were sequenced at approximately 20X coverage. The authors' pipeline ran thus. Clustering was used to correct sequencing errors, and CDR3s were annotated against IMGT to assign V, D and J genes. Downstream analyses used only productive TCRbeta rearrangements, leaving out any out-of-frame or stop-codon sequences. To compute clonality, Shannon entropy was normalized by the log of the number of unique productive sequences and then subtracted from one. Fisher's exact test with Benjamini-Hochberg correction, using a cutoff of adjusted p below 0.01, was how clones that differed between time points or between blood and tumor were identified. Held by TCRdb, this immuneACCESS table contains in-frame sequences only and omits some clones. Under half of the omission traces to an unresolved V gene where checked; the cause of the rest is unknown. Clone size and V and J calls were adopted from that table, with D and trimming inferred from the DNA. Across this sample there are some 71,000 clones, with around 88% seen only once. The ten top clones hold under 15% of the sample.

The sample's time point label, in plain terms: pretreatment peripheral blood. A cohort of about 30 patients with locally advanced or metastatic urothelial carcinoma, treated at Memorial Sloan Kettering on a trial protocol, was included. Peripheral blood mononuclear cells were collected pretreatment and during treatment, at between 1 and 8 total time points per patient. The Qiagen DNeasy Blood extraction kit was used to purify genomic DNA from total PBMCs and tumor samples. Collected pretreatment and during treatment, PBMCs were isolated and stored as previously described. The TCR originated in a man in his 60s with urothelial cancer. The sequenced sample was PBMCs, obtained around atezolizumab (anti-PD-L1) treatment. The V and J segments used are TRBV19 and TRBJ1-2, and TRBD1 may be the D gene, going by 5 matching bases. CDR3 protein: CASSLRVRGYGYTF. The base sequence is TGTGCCAGTAGTCTCAGGGTCCGAGGCTATGGCTACACCTTC.